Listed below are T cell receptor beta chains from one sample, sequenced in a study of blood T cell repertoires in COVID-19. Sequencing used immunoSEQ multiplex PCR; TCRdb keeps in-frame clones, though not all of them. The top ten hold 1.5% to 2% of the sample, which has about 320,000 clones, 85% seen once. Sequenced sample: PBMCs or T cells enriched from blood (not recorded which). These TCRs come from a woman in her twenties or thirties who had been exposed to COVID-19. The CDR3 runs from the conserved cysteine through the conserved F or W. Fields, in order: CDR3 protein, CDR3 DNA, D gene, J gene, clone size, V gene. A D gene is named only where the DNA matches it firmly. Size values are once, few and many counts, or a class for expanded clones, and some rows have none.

CASSLGLGTSGQKNYEQYF | TGTGCCAGCAGCTTAGGTCTTGGGACTAGCGGACAAAAAAACTACGAGCAGTACTTC | TRBD2 | TRBJ2-7 | - | TRBV7-2
CAISLDRGRNNEQFF | TGTGCCATCAGTTTAGACAGGGGGAGGAACAATGAGCAGTTCTTC | TRBD1 | TRBJ2-1 | - | TRBV10-3
CASSHRDGYTF | TGTGCCAGCAGTCACAGGGACGGCTACACCTTC | - | TRBJ1-2 | - | TRBV6-2/TRBV6-3
CASSEGGGLKANQPQHF | TGTGCCAGCAGTGAAGGGGGGGGCCTAAAGGCCAATCAGCCCCAGCATTTT | - | TRBJ1-5 | once | TRBV6-1
CASAGQISTDTQYF | TGTGCCAGCGCTGGACAGATAAGCACAGATACGCAGTATTTT | - | TRBJ2-3 | - | TRBV9
CASSFPAGGYEQYF | TGTGCCAGCAGTTTCCCAGCGGGGGGCTACGAGCAGTACTTC | TRBD2 | TRBJ2-7 | - | TRBV28
CASREAGIETQYF | TGTGCCAGCAGAGAGGCGGGGATCGAGACCCAGTACTTC | - | TRBJ2-5 | - | TRBV27
CATHASGTGHEQYF | TGTGCCACCCACGCCTCCGGGACAGGGCACGAGCAGTACTTC | TRBD1 | TRBJ2-7 | - | TRBV19
CSVEGTTDEQYF | TGCAGCGTCGAAGGGACAACTGACGAGCAGTACTTC | - | TRBJ2-7 | - | TRBV29-1
CASSLGLSTGSSDEQYF | TGCGCCAGCAGCTTGGGGCTCTCTACAGGCTCTAGCGACGAGCAGTACTTC | - | TRBJ2-7 | - | TRBV5-1
CASSVTGTGELFF | TGCGCCAGCAGCGTAACAGGGACCGGGGAGCTGTTTTTT | - | TRBJ2-2 | - | TRBV5-1
CASSKLTGTGADIQYF | TGTGCCAGTAGTAAACTCACCGGGACAGGGGCGGACATTCAGTACTTC | TRBD1 | TRBJ2-4 | - | TRBV19
CASSPLKWDSTYSPLHF | TGTGCCAGCTCACCACTAAAGTGGGACAGTACTTATTCACCCCTCCACTTT | TRBD1 | TRBJ1-6 | few | TRBV18
CASTGTGNQPQHF | TGTGCCAGTACCGGGACAGGAAACCAGCCCCAGCATTTT | TRBD1 | TRBJ1-5 | - | TRBV12-3/TRBV12-4
CASSVDRGDNQPQHF | TGTGCCAGCAGCGTCGACAGGGGGGACAATCAGCCCCAGCATTTT | TRBD1 | TRBJ1-5 | - | TRBV9
CASGLRGYGANVLTF | TGTGCTAGTGGTTTACGCGGGTACGGGGCCAACGTCCTGACTTTC | - | TRBJ2-6 | - | TRBV12-5
CSARDRGRRFF | TGCAGTGCTAGAGATCGTGGTAGGAGATTTTTT | - | TRBJ1-1 | - | TRBV20-1
CASSESAGPSEQYF | TGTGCCAGCAGTGAATCCGCGGGACCAAGCGAGCAGTACTTC | - | TRBJ2-7 | - | TRBV2
CASSESGGYGNQPQHF | TGTGCCAGCAGTGAATCGGGTGGATACGGCAATCAGCCCCAGCATTTT | - | TRBJ1-5 | - | TRBV6-1
CASSQTGTEAFF | TGCGCCAGCAGCCAAACGGGAACTGAAGCTTTCTTT | - | TRBJ1-1 | - | TRBV4-3
CASSSTSLDNNEQFF | TGTGCCAGCAGCTCGACTAGTTTGGATAACAATGAGCAGTTCTTC | - | TRBJ2-1 | - | TRBV5-6
CASSQVRGNEQFF | TGTGCCAGCAGCCAAGTCAGGGGGAATGAGCAGTTCTTC | TRBD1 | TRBJ2-1 | - | TRBV14
CASSQDWGGAYEQYF | TGCGCCAGCAGCCAAGATTGGGGGGGGGCCTACGAGCAGTACTTC | TRBD2 | TRBJ2-7 | - | TRBV4-1
CATSTTSAANTIYF | TGTGCCACCAGCACTACATCGGCGGCGAACACCATATATTTT | - | TRBJ1-3 | - | TRBV15
CASSLEGAALYSNQPQHF | TGCGCCAGCAGCCTTGAGGGTGCGGCCCTTTATAGCAATCAGCCCCAGCATTTT | - | TRBJ1-5 | - | TRBV4-1
CASSLEGGPGANVLTF | TGTGCCAGCAGCTTGGAAGGGGGCCCTGGGGCCAACGTCCTGACTTTC | TRBD1 | TRBJ2-6 | - | TRBV5-8
CASSPDSGQGGNYGYTF | TGTGCCAGCAGCCCTGACTCCGGACAGGGGGGGAACTATGGCTACACCTTC | TRBD1 | TRBJ1-2 | - | TRBV7-3
CASSGEGQGRTDTQYF | TGTGCCAGCAGTGGGGAAGGACAGGGTAGGACAGATACGCAGTATTTT | TRBD1 | TRBJ2-3 | - | TRBV28
CSVSSLGGFTEAFF | TGCAGCGTTAGTTCGTTGGGCGGGTTCACTGAAGCTTTCTTT | - | TRBJ1-1 | - | TRBV29-1
CASNLISTGELFF | TGTGCCAGCAACCTAATATCCACCGGGGAGCTGTTTTTT | - | TRBJ2-2 | - | TRBV12-3/TRBV12-4
CASSLGGLLTDTQYF | TGTGCCAGCAGTTTGGGGGGACTACTTACAGATACGCAGTATTTT | TRBD2 | TRBJ2-3 | - | TRBV28
CAWSVGGGYEQYF | TGTGCCTGGAGTGTTGGCGGGGGATACGAGCAGTACTTC | TRBD2 | TRBJ2-7 | - | TRBV30
CASSPRQIKATNEKLFF | TGTGCCAGCAGCCCCAGACAGATAAAGGCAACTAATGAAAAACTGTTTTTT | - | TRBJ1-4 | few | TRBV27
CASSLEGPGRPTDTQYF | TGCGCCAGCAGCTTGGAAGGGCCAGGGAGGCCCACAGATACGCAGTATTTT | - | TRBJ2-3 | few | TRBV5-1
CAWRLAGGGTDTQYF | TGTGCCTGGAGACTAGCGGGGGGGGGCACAGATACGCAGTATTTT | TRBD2 | TRBJ2-3 | - | TRBV30
CASSLSKQSSYNEQFF | TGCGCCAGCAGCTTGTCGAAACAGAGCTCCTACAATGAGCAGTTCTTC | - | TRBJ2-1 | once | TRBV5-1
CAWSVPTGVGYTF | TGTGCCTGGAGTGTACCGACTGGTGTGGGCTACACCTTC | - | TRBJ1-2 | - | TRBV30
CASSIPTGNTEAFF | TGTGCCAGTAGTATCCCGACAGGTAACACTGAAGCTTTCTTT | - | TRBJ1-1 | once | TRBV19
CASSFGGSYEQYF | TGTGCCAGTAGTTTCGGGGGCTCCTACGAGCAGTACTTC | - | TRBJ2-7 | - | TRBV19
CASSQGRTNTGELFF | TGTGCCAGCAGCCAGGGGCGGACCAACACCGGGGAGCTGTTTTTT | - | TRBJ2-2 | - | TRBV3-1/TRBV3-2
CATSDLRLAGDLSTDTQYF | TGTGCCACCAGTGATTTACGCCTAGCGGGGGACCTAAGCACAGATACGCAGTATTTT | TRBD2 | TRBJ2-3 | - | TRBV24-1
CASRDRGFEKLFF | TGTGCCAGCAGGGACAGGGGTTTTGAAAAACTGTTTTTT | TRBD1 | TRBJ1-4 | - | TRBV2
CATKPGQANSPLHF | TGTGCCACCAAACCGGGACAGGCCAATTCACCCCTCCACTTT | TRBD1 | TRBJ1-6 | - | TRBV15
CASSAGLASYEQYF | TGTGCCAGCAGCGCGGGACTAGCCTCCTACGAGCAGTACTTC | TRBD2 | TRBJ2-7 | - | TRBV9
CASLRDRVNSPLHF | TGTGCCAGCCTCCGTGACAGGGTTAATTCACCCCTCCACTTT | TRBD1 | TRBJ1-6 | - | TRBV6-5
CASSETRQYSNQPQHF | TGTGCCAGCAGTGAGACCAGACAATATAGCAATCAGCCCCAGCATTTT | - | TRBJ1-5 | - | TRBV6-1
CASMTGAGGYTF | TGTGCCAGCATGACAGGGGCGGGTGGCTACACCTTC | TRBD1 | TRBJ1-2 | - | TRBV2
CASSERDRGRMNTEAFF | TGTGCCAGCAGCGAACGGGACAGGGGTCGGATGAACACTGAAGCTTTCTTT | TRBD1 | TRBJ1-1 | - | TRBV9
CASSLGRATQYF | TGTGCCAGCAGCTTAGGCAGGGCTACGCAGTATTTT | - | TRBJ2-3 | - | TRBV5-6
CASSPGGLSKNIQYF | TGTGCCAGCAGCCCGGGGGGGCTGTCCAAAAACATTCAGTACTTC | TRBD2 | TRBJ2-4 | - | TRBV7-2
CASSGTDLIAEKLFF | TGTGCCAGCAGCGGGACAGACCTAATCGCTGAAAAACTGTTTTTT | TRBD1 | TRBJ1-4 | - | TRBV25-1
CASSQDLGGDYGYTF | TGCGCCAGCAGCCAAGACTTGGGAGGGGACTATGGCTACACCTTC | - | TRBJ1-2 | - | TRBV4-3